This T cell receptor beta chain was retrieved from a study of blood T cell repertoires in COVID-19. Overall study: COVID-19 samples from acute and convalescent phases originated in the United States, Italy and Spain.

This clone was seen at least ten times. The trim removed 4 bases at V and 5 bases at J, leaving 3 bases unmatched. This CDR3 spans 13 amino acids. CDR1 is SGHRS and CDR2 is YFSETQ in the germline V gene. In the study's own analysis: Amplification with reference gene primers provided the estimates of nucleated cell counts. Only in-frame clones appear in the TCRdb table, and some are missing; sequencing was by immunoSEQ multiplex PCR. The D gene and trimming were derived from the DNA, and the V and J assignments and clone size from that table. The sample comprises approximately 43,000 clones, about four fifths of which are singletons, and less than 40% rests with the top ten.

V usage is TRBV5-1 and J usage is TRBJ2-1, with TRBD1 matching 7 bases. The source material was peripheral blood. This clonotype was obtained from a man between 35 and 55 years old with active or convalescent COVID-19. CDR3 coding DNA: TGCGCCAGCAGCGCAACAGGGGACAATGAGCAGTTCTTC. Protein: CASSATGDNEQFF.